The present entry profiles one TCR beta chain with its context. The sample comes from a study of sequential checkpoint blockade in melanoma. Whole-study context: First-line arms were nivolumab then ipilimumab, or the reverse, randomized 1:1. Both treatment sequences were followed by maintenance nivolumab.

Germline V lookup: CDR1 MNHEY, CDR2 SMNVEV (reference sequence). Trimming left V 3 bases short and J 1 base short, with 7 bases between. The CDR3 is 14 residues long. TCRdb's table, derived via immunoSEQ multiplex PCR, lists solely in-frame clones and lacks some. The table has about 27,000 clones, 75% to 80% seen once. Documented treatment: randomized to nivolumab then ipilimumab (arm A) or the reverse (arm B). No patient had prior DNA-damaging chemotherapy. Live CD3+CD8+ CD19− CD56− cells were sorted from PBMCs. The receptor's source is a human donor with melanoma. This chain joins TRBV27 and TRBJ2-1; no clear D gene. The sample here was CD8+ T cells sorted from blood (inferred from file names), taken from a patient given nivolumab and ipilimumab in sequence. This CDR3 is CASSLGSSYNEQFF. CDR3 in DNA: TGTGCCAGCAGTTTGGGCAGTTCCTACAATGAGCAGTTCTTC.